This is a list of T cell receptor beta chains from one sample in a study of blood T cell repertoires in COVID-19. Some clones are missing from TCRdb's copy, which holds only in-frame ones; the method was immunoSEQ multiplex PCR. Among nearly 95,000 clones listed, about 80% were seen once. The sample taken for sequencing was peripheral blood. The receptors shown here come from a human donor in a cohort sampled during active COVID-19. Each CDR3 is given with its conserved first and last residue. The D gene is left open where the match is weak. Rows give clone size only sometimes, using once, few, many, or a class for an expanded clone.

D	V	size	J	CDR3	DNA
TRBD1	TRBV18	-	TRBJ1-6	CASSLQTGINSPLHF	TGTGCCAGCTCACTACAGACAGGGATAAACTCACCCCTCCACTTT
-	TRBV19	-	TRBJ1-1	CASSADRKNTEAFF	TGTGCCAGTAGTGCGGACAGAAAGAACACTGAAGCTTTCTTT
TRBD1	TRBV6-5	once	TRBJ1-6	CASTSGTGTSSPLHF	TGTGCCAGCACCTCGGGGACAGGGACGAGTTCACCCCTCCACTTT
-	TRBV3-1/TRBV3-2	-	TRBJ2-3	CASSHSRSPDTQYF	TGTGCCAGCAGCCACAGTCGTTCCCCAGATACGCAGTATTTT
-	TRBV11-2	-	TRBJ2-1	CASSLSGALANEQFF	TGTGCCAGCAGCTTAAGTGGGGCTTTGGCGAATGAGCAGTTCTTC
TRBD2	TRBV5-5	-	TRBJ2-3	CASSSNGLVLQYF	TGTGCCAGCAGCTCAAATGGACTAGTACTTCAGTATTTT
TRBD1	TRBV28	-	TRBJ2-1	CASSHRQGSSYNEQFF	TGTGCCAGCAGCCACCGACAGGGGAGCTCCTACAATGAGCAGTTCTTC
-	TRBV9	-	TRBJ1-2	CASSVDGGQGYGYTF	TGTGCCAGCAGCGTAGACGGCGGCCAAGGCTATGGCTACACCTTC
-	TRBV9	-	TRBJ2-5	CASSVSVSRETQYF	TGTGCCAGCAGCGTAAGCGTATCACGAGAGACCCAGTACTTC
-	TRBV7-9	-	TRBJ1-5	CASSLVGPERDQPQHF	TGTGCCAGCAGCTTAGTGGGCCCCGAGAGGGATCAGCCCCAGCATTTT
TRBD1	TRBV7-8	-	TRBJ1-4	CASSLGGQRNEKLFF	TGTGCCAGCAGCTTAGGGGGACAGAGGAATGAAAAACTGTTTTTT
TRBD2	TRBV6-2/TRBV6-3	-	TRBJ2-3	CASSYVRSGGASDTQYF	TGTGCCAGCAGTTATGTTCGGAGCGGGGGGGCCTCAGATACGCAGTATTTT
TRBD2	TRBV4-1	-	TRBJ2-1	CASSAPGLAANEQFF	TGCGCCAGCAGCGCCCCGGGACTAGCGGCCAATGAGCAGTTCTTC
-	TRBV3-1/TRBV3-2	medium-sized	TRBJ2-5	CASSQEAWGLAARGTQYF	TGTGCCAGCAGCCAAGAGGCTTGGGGTCTAGCCGCGAGAGGGACCCAGTACTTC
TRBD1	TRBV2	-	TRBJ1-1	CASRDRAVNTEAFF	TGTGCCAGCAGGGACAGGGCCGTGAACACTGAAGCTTTCTTT
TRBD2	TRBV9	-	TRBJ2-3	CASSVRGSGADTQYF	TGTGCCAGCAGCGTACGCGGGAGCGGTGCAGATACGCAGTATTTT
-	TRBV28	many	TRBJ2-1	CASTGNNEQFF	TGTGCCAGCACAGGCAACAATGAGCAGTTCTTC
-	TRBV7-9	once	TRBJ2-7	CASSFGSSTYEQYF	TGTGCCAGCAGCTTTGGCTCTTCCACCTACGAGCAGTACTTC
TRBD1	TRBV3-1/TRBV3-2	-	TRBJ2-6	CASSPPRDRGLSGANVLTF	TGTGCCAGCAGCCCGCCCCGGGACAGGGGACTCTCTGGGGCCAACGTCCTGACTTTC
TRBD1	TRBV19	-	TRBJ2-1	CASSDGTVGNNEQFF	TGTGCCAGTAGTGACGGGACAGTGGGGAACAATGAGCAGTTCTTC
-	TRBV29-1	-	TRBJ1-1	CSVEERQLALSEAFF	TGCAGCGTTGAAGAAAGGCAGCTAGCTTTATCTGAAGCTTTCTTT
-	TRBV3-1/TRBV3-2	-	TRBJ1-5	CASSQRLSNQPQHF	TGTGCCAGCAGCCAAAGACTTAGCAATCAGCCCCAGCATTTT
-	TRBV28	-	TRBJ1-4	CASSLKGVGNEKLFF	TGTGCCAGCAGTCTAAAGGGGGTGGGTAATGAAAAACTGTTTTTT
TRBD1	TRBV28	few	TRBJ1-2	CASSLRTGGVFNYGYTF	TGTGCCAGCAGTCTCCGGACAGGGGGGGTCTTTAACTATGGCTACACCTTC
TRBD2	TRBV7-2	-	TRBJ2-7	CASSLVAGLASYEQYF	TGTGCCAGCAGCTTAGTTGCGGGACTAGCCTCCTACGAGCAGTACTTC
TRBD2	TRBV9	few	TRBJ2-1	CASSVEGGLAGVVNEQFF	TGTGCCAGCAGCGTAGAGGGGGGGCTAGCGGGAGTGGTAAATGAGCAGTTCTTC
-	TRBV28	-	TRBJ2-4	CASSPYLDRSGKNIQYF	TGTGCCAGCAGTCCCTATCTTGACAGGAGCGGAAAAAACATTCAGTACTTC
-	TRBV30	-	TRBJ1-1	CAGQGGSNTEAFF	TGTGCCGGACAAGGGGGAAGCAACACTGAAGCTTTCTTT
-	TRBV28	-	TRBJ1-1	CASSSPSGYTEAFF	TGTGCCAGCAGTTCCCCCAGCGGCTACACTGAAGCTTTCTTT
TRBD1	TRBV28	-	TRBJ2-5	CASSVLGDRYWETQYF	TGTGCCAGCAGTGTCCTAGGGGACAGATACTGGGAGACCCAGTACTTC
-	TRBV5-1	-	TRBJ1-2	CASSLWGAKYGYTF	TGCGCCAGCAGCTTGTGGGGAGCTAAATATGGCTACACCTTC
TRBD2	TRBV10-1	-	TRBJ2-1	CASTSGLAGGDEQFF	TGCGCCAGCACTTCGGGACTAGCGGGAGGAGATGAGCAGTTCTTC
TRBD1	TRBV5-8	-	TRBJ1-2	CASSPDRDYGYTF	TGTGCCAGCAGCCCGGACAGGGACTATGGCTACACCTTC
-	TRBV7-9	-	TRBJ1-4	CASSYTSRAGGEKLFF	TGTGCCAGCAGCTACACCTCTCGGGCGGGGGGTGAAAAACTGTTTTTT
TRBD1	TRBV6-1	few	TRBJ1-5	CASSETLQGAGQPQHF	TGTGCCAGCAGTGAAACCCTACAGGGGGCAGGTCAGCCCCAGCATTTT
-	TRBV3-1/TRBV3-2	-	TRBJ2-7	CASSQAGLVMGEQYF	TGTGCCAGCAGCCAAGCGGGGTTGGTGATGGGCGAGCAGTACTTC
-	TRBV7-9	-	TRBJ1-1	CASSSGALNTEAFF	TGTGCCAGCAGCTCAGGGGCGTTGAACACTGAAGCTTTCTTT
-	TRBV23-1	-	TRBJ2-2	CASIPPRGKNTGELFF	TGCGCCAGCATCCCCCCCAGGGGAAAAAACACCGGGGAGCTGTTTTTT
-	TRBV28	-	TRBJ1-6	CASSAPGSPLHF	TGTGCCAGCAGTGCCCCCGGGTCACCCCTCCACTTT
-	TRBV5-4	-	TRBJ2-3	CASSTGLRSAKDTQYF	TGTGCCAGCAGCACGGGACTTCGATCAGCGAAAGATACGCAGTATTTT
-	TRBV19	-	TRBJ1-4	CASSFVQTNEKLFF	TGTGCCAGTAGTTTCGTACAGACTAATGAAAAACTGTTTTTT
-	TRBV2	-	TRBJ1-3	CASSEDWGNTIYF	TGTGCCAGCAGTGAAGACTGGGGAAACACCATATATTTT
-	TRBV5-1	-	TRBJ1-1	CASSLQGPPSAEAFF	TGCGCCAGCAGCTTGCAGGGGCCCCCGAGCGCTGAAGCTTTCTTT
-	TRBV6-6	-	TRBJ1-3	CASNRRSSGNTIYF	TGTGCCAGCAATAGACGGAGTTCTGGAAACACCATATATTTT